This T cell receptor (beta chain) was observed in a study of beta chain features in type 1 diabetes. What was sequenced were expressed TCRB transcripts, since all of the isolated RNA had been reverse transcribed. The read count averaged approximately 4 million across naive, central memory and regulatory T cell samples. TCRdb's table, derived via immunoSEQ multiplex PCR, lists solely in-frame clones and lacks some. The repertoire includes approximately 600,000 clones, roughly 12% of them detected once, and 0.095% to 0.15% sits in the top ten. Only a few counts were recorded for this clone. Its target is not known. Per germline, CDR1 SGDLS and CDR2 YYNGEE. Between the trimmed V and J ends, which lost 0 bases and 5 bases, there was a span of 20 bases. The CDR3 has 17 residues. Findings of the study overall: A closer apparent resemblance between naive, central memory and Treg TCRB repertoires was seen in patients than in healthy donors. Across all four CD4+ subsets, people with type 1 diabetes showed modestly shorter TCRB CDR3s.

Each of the sorted populations had a purity greater than 98%. The sequenced sample was naive CD4+ T cells from blood. The sequence derives from a man aged 30 to 39 with type 1 diabetes. This chain uses TRBV9 with TRBJ2-5, with TRBD1 as a possible D gene (6 bases). CDR3 residues: CASSVGAAGASVETQYF. CDR3 in DNA: TGTGCCAGCAGCGTAGGTGCGGCAGGGGCCTCGGTGGAGACCCAGTACTTC. Using reference TRBV9 and TRBJ2-5 for the parts outside the CDR3, the full variable domain is DSGVTQTPKHLITATGQRVTLRCSPRSGDLSVYWYQQSLDQGLQFLIQYYNGEERAKGNILERFSAQQFPDLHSELNLSSLELGDSALYFCASSVGAAGASVETQYFGPGTRLLVL.